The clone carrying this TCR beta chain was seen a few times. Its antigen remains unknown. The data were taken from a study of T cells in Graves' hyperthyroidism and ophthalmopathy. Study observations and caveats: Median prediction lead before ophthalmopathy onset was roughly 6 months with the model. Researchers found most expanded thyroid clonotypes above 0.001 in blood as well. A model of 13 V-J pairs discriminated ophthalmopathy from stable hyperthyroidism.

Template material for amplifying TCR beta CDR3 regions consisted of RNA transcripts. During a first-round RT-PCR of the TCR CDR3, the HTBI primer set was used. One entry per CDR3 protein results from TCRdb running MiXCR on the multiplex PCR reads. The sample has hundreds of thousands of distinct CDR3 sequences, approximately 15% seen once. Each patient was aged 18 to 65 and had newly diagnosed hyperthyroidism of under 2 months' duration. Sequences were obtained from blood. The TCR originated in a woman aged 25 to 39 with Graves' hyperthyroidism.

The CDR3 is CASSFAGGTYEQYF. CDR3 nucleotide sequence: TGTGCCAGCAGCTTTGCCGGGGGCACCTACGAGCAGTACTTC. This chain uses TRBV7-2 with TRBJ2-7; D possibly matches TRBD1 or TRBD2 (6 bases each). CDR3 length: 14 residues. With 3 bases removed from V and 2 bases from J, the gap between germline ends came to 11 bases. Germline V gene data show CDR1 as SGHTA and CDR2 as FQGNSA.